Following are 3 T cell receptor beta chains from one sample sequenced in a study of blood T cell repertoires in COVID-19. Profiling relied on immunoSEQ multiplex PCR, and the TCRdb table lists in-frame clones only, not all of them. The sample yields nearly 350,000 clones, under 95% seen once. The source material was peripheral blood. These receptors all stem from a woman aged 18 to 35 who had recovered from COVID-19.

For the CDR3, the DNA is TGTGCCAGCAGCGAGGGACTAGCGGGAGACTCCTACGAGCAGTACGTC. Translated, it gives CASSEGLAGDSYEQYV. The chain links TRBV5-4 to TRBJ2-7, with 14 positions matching TRBD2. The CDR3 loop spans 16 amino acids. CDR1 and CDR2 from the germline V gene are SGHNT and YYREEE (reference sequence). Germline trimming cut 4 bases from V and 0 bases from J; bases unmatched to any gene: 3.

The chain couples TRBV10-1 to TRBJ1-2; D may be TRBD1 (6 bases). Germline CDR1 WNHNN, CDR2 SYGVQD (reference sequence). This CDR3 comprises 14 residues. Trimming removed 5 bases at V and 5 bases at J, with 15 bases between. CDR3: CASSFRDIVYGYTF. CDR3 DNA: TGCGCCAGCAGTTTCCGGGACATAGTGTATGGCTACACCTTC.

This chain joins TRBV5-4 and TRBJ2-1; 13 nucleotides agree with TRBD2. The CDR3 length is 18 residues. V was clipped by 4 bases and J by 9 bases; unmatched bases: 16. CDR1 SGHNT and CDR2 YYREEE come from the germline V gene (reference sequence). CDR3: CASSGLRTSGREVSEQFF. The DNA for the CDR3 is TGTGCCAGCAGCGGGCTTAGGACTAGCGGGAGAGAAGTCAGTGAGCAGTTCTTC.